The 4 T cell receptor beta chains in this list originate from one sample, sequenced in a study of T cell repertoires in cytomegalovirus infection. TCRdb re-analysed the reads in MiXCR, keeping a single row per CDR3 protein. The sample lists a few hundred thousand distinct CDR3 sequences; approximately 40% were seen once. For these TCRs, the target antigens are not known. The source was cultured PBMCs, collected from culture after CMV antigen stimulation. The receptors stem from a human donor in good health (CMV status not recorded). Some clones in this sample may be carry-over from other donors' samples.

This clonotype came up a few times. The rearrangement joins TRBV5-4 to TRBJ2-7, with a possible D match to TRBD1 (7 bases). Trimming pared 7 bases from V and 6 bases from J, leaving 14 bases between. Per germline, CDR1 SGHNT and CDR2 YYREEE (reference sequence). This CDR3 region has 12 residues. For the CDR3, the DNA is TGTGCCAGCGTGAGACAGGGAGGCGAGCAGTACTTC. Amino acid sequence: CASVRQGGEQYF.

This rearrangement joins TRBV20-1 to TRBJ2-1, with a weak D call TRBD1 (6 bases). The V gene lost 6 bases and the J gene lost 4 bases, with 16 bases spanning the gap. Germline V gene data show CDR1 as DFQATT and CDR2 as SNEGSKA (reference sequence). The CDR3 has 14 amino acids. Here the CDR3 reads CSATVGGSYNEQFF. As DNA, the CDR3 is TGCAGTGCCACCGTAGGGGGTTCATACAATGAGCAGTTCTTC.

The chain links TRBV11-2 to TRBJ1-2; D unclear. The CDR3 runs 14 residues. The V end was cut by 5 bases, the J end by 2 bases, with 12 bases between. Germline-derived CDR1 and CDR2 are SGHAT and FQNNGV. The CDR3 DNA is TGTGCCAGCAGCCGATACACAGCGAACTATGGCTACACCTTC. Translating gives CASSRYTANYGYTF.

This chain links TRBV10-3 with TRBJ2-3, with D tentatively TRBD1 (6 bases). Trimming took 7 bases from V and 6 from J, leaving 17 bases between them. Germline lookup yields CDR1 ENHRY and CDR2 SYGVKD. The CDR3 is 14 residues long. In nucleotides, the CDR3 is TGTGCCATCAACCCGGACGGAAGGGGGGATACGCAGTATTTT. Translated: CAINPDGRGDTQYF.